This T cell receptor (beta chain) originates from a study of PD-1 blockade in classical Hodgkin lymphoma. Each patient experienced a relapse that followed autologous stem cell transplantation, and brentuximab vedotin exposure varied. Assay used: immunoSEQ multiplex PCR; TCRdb lists only in-frame clones, some missing. The sample includes over 15,000 clones, over 55% of them seen just once. The sample holds a few counts of this clone. The source of this sequence is a human donor with classical Hodgkin lymphoma. Here the sequenced sample was peripheral blood mononuclear cells (PBMCs), taken before the second cycle of nivolumab.

Here the CDR3 reads CARSLGRGNTEAFF. CDR3 nucleotides: TGTGCCAGAAGCTTGGGTCGGGGAAACACTGAAGCTTTCTTT. This rearrangement joins TRBV5-3 to TRBJ1-1; the D is unclear. TRBV5-3 is annotated as an ORF whose role is uncertain. This CDR3 has 14 residues. V lost 0 bases to trimming and J lost 2 bases, with 8 bases between them.